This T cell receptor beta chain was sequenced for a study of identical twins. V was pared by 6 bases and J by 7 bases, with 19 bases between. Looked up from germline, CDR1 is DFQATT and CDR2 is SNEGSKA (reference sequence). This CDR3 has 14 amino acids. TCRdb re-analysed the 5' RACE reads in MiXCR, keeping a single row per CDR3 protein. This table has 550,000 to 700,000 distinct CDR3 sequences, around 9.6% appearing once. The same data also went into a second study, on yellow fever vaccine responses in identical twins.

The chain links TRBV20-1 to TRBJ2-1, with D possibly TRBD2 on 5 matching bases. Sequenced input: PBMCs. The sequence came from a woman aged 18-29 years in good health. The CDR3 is CSAAAAEDWNEQFF. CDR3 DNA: TGCAGTGCGGCGGCAGCGGAGGATTGGAATGAGCAGTTCTTC.